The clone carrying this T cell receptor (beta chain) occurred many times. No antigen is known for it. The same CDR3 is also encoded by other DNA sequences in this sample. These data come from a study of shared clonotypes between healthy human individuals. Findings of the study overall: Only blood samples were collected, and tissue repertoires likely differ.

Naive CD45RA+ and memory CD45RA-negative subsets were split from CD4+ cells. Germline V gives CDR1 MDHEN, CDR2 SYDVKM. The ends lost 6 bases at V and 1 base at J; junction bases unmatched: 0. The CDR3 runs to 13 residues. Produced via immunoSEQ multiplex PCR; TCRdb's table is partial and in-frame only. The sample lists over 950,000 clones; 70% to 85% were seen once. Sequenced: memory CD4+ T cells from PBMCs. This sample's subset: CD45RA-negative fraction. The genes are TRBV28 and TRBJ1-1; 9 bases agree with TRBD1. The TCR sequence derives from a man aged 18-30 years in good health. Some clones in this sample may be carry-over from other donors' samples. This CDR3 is CASRGQGNTEAFF. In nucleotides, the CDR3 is TGTGCCAGCAGGGGACAGGGGAACACTGAAGCTTTCTTT.